A selection of T cell receptor beta chains follows, all from one sample in a study of neoadjuvant anti-PD-1 for oral cavity cancer. Clones were read by immunoSEQ multiplex PCR, and TCRdb kept only the in-frame ones, dropping some. The sample yields 15,000 to 20,000 clones, under 75% seen once. This specimen consisted of PBMCs, obtained before nivolumab (anti-PD-1) treatment. The source of these receptors is a person between 35 and 79 years old with oral cavity squamous cell carcinoma. Both conserved end residues are part of each CDR3. A D gene is named only where the DNA matches it firmly. For some rows the clone size is stated as once, few or many, or as a class when expanded; others skip it.

TGTGCCACCGCGTCCTCCTACAATGAGCAGTTCTTC,CATASSYNEQFF,TRBV10-3,NA,TRBJ2-1,few
TGCGCCAGCAGCTTGAGGGTGGCGTCAATCAGCACAGATACGCAGTATTTT,CASSLRVASISTDTQYF,TRBV5-1,NA,TRBJ2-3,NA
TGTGCCAGCAGCTTAGTGTCGGGGGGCATTGAGACCCAGTACTTC,CASSLVSGGIETQYF,TRBV7-2,NA,TRBJ2-5,NA
TGTGCCAGCAGTTTACTAGGTGGCAATCAGCCCCAGCATTTT,CASSLLGGNQPQHF,TRBV28,NA,TRBJ1-5,NA
TGTGCCAGCAGCTTAGCCAGTGAGCAGTTCTTC,CASSLASEQFF,TRBV7-2,NA,TRBJ2-1,NA
TGTGCCAGCACCCAGGGGGGGGTTACTGAAGCTTTCTTT,CASTQGGVTEAFF,TRBV2,TRBD1,TRBJ1-1,few
TGTGCCACCGAAACAGGATCTTGGGGCAATCAGCCCCAGCATTTT,CATETGSWGNQPQHF,TRBV28,NA,TRBJ1-5,NA
TGTGCCATCAGTGAGGCGGTAGAGGGCTACACCTTC,CAISEAVEGYTF,TRBV10-3,NA,TRBJ1-2,NA
TGTGCCAGTAGTATATACAGCAGCAATCAGCCCCAGCATTTT,CASSIYSSNQPQHF,TRBV19,NA,TRBJ1-5,NA
TGTGCCAGCGGTGTGACCTACGAGCAGTACTTC,CASGVTYEQYF,TRBV28,NA,TRBJ2-7,NA
TGTGCCAGCAGTTCAGGGCCTAACTATGGCTACACCTTC,CASSSGPNYGYTF,TRBV6-5,NA,TRBJ1-2,NA
TGTGCCAGCAGTGACGTCAGGGTCAACTATGGCTACACCTTC,CASSDVRVNYGYTF,TRBV2,NA,TRBJ1-2,once
TGTGCCAGCAGCCAAAGGGGCAGGGTAACCGGGGAGCTGTTTTTT,CASSQRGRVTGELFF,TRBV14,NA,TRBJ2-2,NA
TGTGCCAGCAGCTTTAGGAACAGGGGACTAGCGGGAGGGAACAATGAGCAGTTCTTC,CASSFRNRGLAGGNNEQFF,TRBV11-2,TRBD2,TRBJ2-1,NA
TGTGCCAGCAGTTTGGGACAGGGGTATATCGGGGAGCTGTTTTTT,CASSLGQGYIGELFF,TRBV28,TRBD1,TRBJ2-2,NA
TGTGCCAGTAGTACAGGGGGAAACACTGAAGCTTTCTTT,CASSTGGNTEAFF,TRBV19,TRBD1,TRBJ1-1,few
TGCGCCAGCAGAGGTACGGACTATGGCTACACCTTC,CASRGTDYGYTF,TRBV5-1,NA,TRBJ1-2,few
TGTGCCAGCAGCTTACGGGCGGGCAGGGGAGCCTACGAGCAGTACTTC,CASSLRAGRGAYEQYF,TRBV7-8,NA,TRBJ2-7,NA
TGCGCCAGCAGCCCCCTGGGAACGGATACTAATGAAAAACTGTTTTTT,CASSPLGTDTNEKLFF,TRBV4-1,NA,TRBJ1-4,NA
TGTGCCAGCAGTGAACAACTTTCTGGGGCCAACGTCCTGACTTTC,CASSEQLSGANVLTF,TRBV2,NA,TRBJ2-6,NA
TGTGCCAGCAGGGCGGGACACTCGAACACTGAAGCTTTCTTT,CASRAGHSNTEAFF,TRBV28,NA,TRBJ1-1,few
TGTGCCAGTAGTTTCACAGGGGGGAGATATGTGGGCACTGAAGCTTTCTTT,CASSFTGGRYVGTEAFF,TRBV19,TRBD1,TRBJ1-1,NA
TGTGCCAGCAGCAAACTGACAGGGGGGAGGGCCTGGGACACTGAAGCTTTCTTT,CASSKLTGGRAWDTEAFF,TRBV5-4,TRBD1,TRBJ1-1,NA
TGTGCCAGCAGCTTAGAACCTAGCGGGAGTATTGGGCAGTACTTC,CASSLEPSGSIGQYF,TRBV7-9,TRBD2,TRBJ2-7,once
TGCAGCGTTGAAGATCTGGAATTTGAAGCTTTCTTT,CSVEDLEFEAFF,TRBV29-1,NA,TRBJ1-1,NA
TGTGCCAGCAGCTTAGCGCAACAGACCTACGAGCAGTACTTC,CASSLAQQTYEQYF,TRBV7-9,NA,TRBJ2-7,NA
TGTGCCAGCAGCTCCGAGGAGGGCGGCGAGCAGTACTTC,CASSSEEGGEQYF,TRBV13,NA,TRBJ2-7,few
TGTGCCAGCAGCTTGGACAGGGCCAATGAGCAGTTCTTC,CASSLDRANEQFF,TRBV5-4,NA,TRBJ2-1,NA
TGCAGCGTGTATCAGGGAGGGGGCACTGAAGCTTTCTTT,CSVYQGGGTEAFF,TRBV29-1,NA,TRBJ1-1,NA
TGTGCCAGCAGTCCGGGGGAGGTCGGCGGCTACACCTTC,CASSPGEVGGYTF,TRBV7-2,NA,TRBJ1-2,NA
TGTGCCAGCAGCTTAGGCCCGTGGGGAGCTTTCTTT,CASSLGPWGAFF,TRBV7-2,NA,TRBJ1-1,NA
TGTGCCAGCAGGGAGTCCTCCTACGAGCAGTACTTC,CASRESSYEQYF,TRBV27,NA,TRBJ2-7,NA
TGTGCCAGCAGCTTTGGGCAGGTGGAGTACGAGCAGTACTTC,CASSFGQVEYEQYF,TRBV7-9,NA,TRBJ2-7,NA
TGTGCCAGCAGTGTTAGCGGAGGGAGGACAGATACGCAGTATTTT,CASSVSGGRTDTQYF,TRBV2,NA,TRBJ2-3,NA
TGTGCCAGCAGTCCGACAGATGGCTACACCTTC,CASSPTDGYTF,TRBV5-5,NA,TRBJ1-2,NA
TGTGCCAGCACAGGACAGGGTTCCGGTGAGCAGTTCTTC,CASTGQGSGEQFF,TRBV2,TRBD1,TRBJ2-1,NA
TGTGCCAGCAGTCCCGGACTAGAGGCGACCGGGGAGCTGTTTTTT,CASSPGLEATGELFF,TRBV27,TRBD2,TRBJ2-2,few
TGTGCCAGCGCCAGTTCTAGCGGGCGCTCCTACAATGAGCAGTTCTTC,CASASSSGRSYNEQFF,TRBV25-1,TRBD2,TRBJ2-1,NA